This record concerns one TCR beta chain sequence. The data stem from a study of T cell changes during pregnancy in multiple sclerosis. TCRdb's table, derived via immunoSEQ multiplex PCR, lists solely in-frame clones and lacks some. The data show roughly 89,000 clones, with around 94% seen just once and about 1.6% held by the top ten. With V trimmed by 4 bases and J by 0 bases, 7 bases remained unmatched. CDR1 and CDR2 (germline): SGHRS, YFSETQ. CDR3 length: 15 residues. V usage is TRBV5-1 and J usage is TRBJ2-7, with TRBD1 matching 7 bases. This TCR derives from a female donor in good health, enrolled as a control in a pregnancy study. The sample here was peripheral blood, taken after pregnancy. This chain's CDR3 is CASSIGGQPSYEQYF. The CDR3 nucleotides read TGCGCCAGCAGCATTGGGGGACAGCCCTCCTACGAGCAGTACTTC. Together with reference TRBV5-1 and TRBJ2-7, the CDR3 gives the full variable domain: KAGVTQTPRYLIKTRGQQVTLSCSPISGHRSVSWYQQTPGQGLQFLFEYFSETQRNKGNFPGRFSGRQFSNSRSEMNVSTLELGDSALYLCASSIGGQPSYEQYFGPGTRLTVT.